This TCR beta chain was sequenced during a study of shared clonotypes between healthy human individuals. Study context: With ages of 18 to 49, the donors were two women and a few men.

Between the trimmed V and J ends, which lost 3 bases and 0 bases, there was a span of 12 bases. This CDR3 comprises 17 residues. From germline, CDR1 is MRHNA and CDR2 SNTAGT. Libraries were prepared by immunoSEQ multiplex PCR; TCRdb keeps only in-frame clonotypes and omits some of them. The table lists hundreds of thousands of clones, more than 60% of them singletons, with about 10% in the top ten. Specimen: memory CD4+ T cells sorted from blood. This sample's subset: CD45RA-negative fraction. The source is a man under 40 in good health. The chain recombines TRBV6-4 with TRBJ2-6; TRBD2 might be the D (5 bases). Here the CDR3 DNA reads TGTGCCAGCAGTGAGGGAGCCTTTGCCTCTGGGGCCAACGTCCTGACTTTC. Encoded protein: CASSEGAFASGANVLTF.